Included here is one TCR beta chain sequence, with context. The sample originates from a study of CD8+CD57+ T cells in acquired aplastic anemia. Individuals selected for sequencing had exhibited CD8+CD57+ cell expansion on flow cytometry. TCR beta VDJ and CDR3 profiles were obtained from a genomic DNA template. TCRdb re-derived calls from the reads in MiXCR, one entry per CDR3 protein. Of under 200,000 distinct CDR3 sequences in the sample, 40% to 60% were seen once. Germline V gene lookup returns CDR1 PRHDT and CDR2 FYEKMQ (reference sequence). This CDR3 region has 16 residues. V shed 3 bases and J 4 bases; nucleotides not matched to a gene: 9.

The rearrangement links TRBV13 to TRBJ2-5; TRBD2 matches at 9 bases. The source material was sorted CD4+, CD8+, or CD8+CD57+ T cells (not recorded which) from PBMCs. This TCR derives from a human donor with aplastic anemia. CDR3 protein: CASSLGLATGGETQYF. CDR3 coding DNA: TGTGCCAGCAGCTTGGGACTAGCAACGGGGGGAGAGACCCAGTACTTC.